This is a list of T cell receptor beta chains from one sample in a study of OX40 agonist ivuxolimab in advanced cancers. Only in-frame clones appear in the TCRdb table, and some are missing; sequencing was by immunoSEQ multiplex PCR. The data show about 55,000 clones, with 80% seen just once and approximately 4.4% held by the top ten. The sample consisted of CD4+ or CD8+ T cells sorted from blood, taken in a trial of the OX40 agonist ivuxolimab. These receptors were obtained from an adult with an advanced solid tumor such as melanoma, head and neck, liver or kidney cancer. Each CDR3 is given with its conserved first and last residue. A D gene is named only where the DNA matches it firmly. Size values are once, few and many counts, or a class for expanded clones, and some rows have none.

d_gene	v_gene	j_gene	abundance	CDR3nt	CDR3aa
NA	TRBV4-1	TRBJ2-7	NA	TGCGCCAGCAGCCAACCCCGACGGGGGAACCCTAGCAGCTCCTACGAGCAGTACTTC	CASSQPRRGNPSSSYEQYF
TRBD1	TRBV19	TRBJ1-5	few	TGTGCCAGTAGTATGGGACAGCCAGGTCAGCCCCAGCATTTT	CASSMGQPGQPQHF
TRBD1	TRBV10-3	TRBJ1-1	NA	TGTGCCGCACAGGGGGCGATGTACACTGAAGCTTTCTTT	CAAQGAMYTEAFF
NA	TRBV19	TRBJ1-1	NA	TGTGCCAGTAGTATAACCGCCGACCGAGGCTTGAACACTGAAGCTTTCTTT	CASSITADRGLNTEAFF
NA	TRBV6-5	TRBJ1-2	NA	TGTGCCAGCAGCTACCCCTCCTATGGCTACGCCTTC	CASSYPSYGYAF
NA	TRBV19	TRBJ2-7	NA	TGTGCCAGTCATAATAGGGGCTCGTACGAGCAGTACTTC	CASHNRGSYEQYF
NA	TRBV19	TRBJ2-3	NA	TGTGCCAGTAGTAAATGGACGGCCACTAGCACAGATACGCAGTATTTT	CASSKWTATSTDTQYF
NA	TRBV7-2	TRBJ2-3	NA	TGTGCCAGCAGCTTAGTTCCGGGGGCCACAGATACGCAGTATTTT	CASSLVPGATDTQYF
TRBD1	TRBV5-6	TRBJ2-5	NA	TGTGCCAGCAGCTTGAAAGGACAGGGGGTTCGAGAGACCCAGTACTTC	CASSLKGQGVRETQYF
TRBD1	TRBV10-1	TRBJ1-6	NA	TGCGCCAGCGGGGACAGTCATAATTCACCCCTCCACTTT	CASGDSHNSPLHF
TRBD1	TRBV18	TRBJ2-1	few	TGTGCCAGCTCACCACCAGGGACAGGAGGCTACAATGAGCAGTTCTTC	CASSPPGTGGYNEQFF
TRBD1	TRBV9	TRBJ1-1	once	TGTGCCAGCAGCATGACAGGGCTGGACACTGAAGCTTTCTTT	CASSMTGLDTEAFF
TRBD1	TRBV28	TRBJ2-1	few	TGTGCCAGCAGTCCCCCCGGGACAGCCGACAATGAGCAGTTCTTC	CASSPPGTADNEQFF
TRBD1	TRBV11-3	TRBJ1-1	medium-sized	TGTGCCAGCAGCCCCGGAGGGGGACAGGGAAACACTGAAGCTTTCTTT	CASSPGGGQGNTEAFF
TRBD1	TRBV19	TRBJ1-2	NA	TGTGCCAGTAGTATAGGGGACAGGGGATCCGACACCTTC	CASSIGDRGSDTF
TRBD1	TRBV23-1	TRBJ1-1	NA	TGCGCCAGCAGTCAATCGGGACAGGGCGACACTGAAGCTTTCTTT	CASSQSGQGDTEAFF
NA	TRBV6-5	TRBJ1-4	NA	TGTGCCAGCAGTTACAGGGGCAATGAAAAACTGTTTTTT	CASSYRGNEKLFF
TRBD1	TRBV19	TRBJ1-2	NA	TGTGCCAGTAGCCCGGGACAGGTACCCTATGGCTACACCTTC	CASSPGQVPYGYTF
NA	TRBV28	TRBJ1-6	NA	TGTGCCAGCAGTCTACGTCGACAAGGCAATTCACCCCTCCACTTT	CASSLRRQGNSPLHF
TRBD1	TRBV25-1	TRBJ1-1	NA	TGTGCCAGCAGTGATCCGGGACAGTACACTGAAGCTTTCTTT	CASSDPGQYTEAFF
NA	TRBV5-4	TRBJ2-2	NA	TGTGCCAGCAGCTCCAAGCGGAGCGGCACCGGGGAGCTGTTTTTT	CASSSKRSGTGELFF